This note documents a single T cell receptor (beta chain) sequence. CDR1 and CDR2 from the germline V gene are GTSNPN and SVGIG (reference sequence). The CDR3 has 11 residues. V shed 2 bases and J shed 5 bases, with 6 bases lying between them. This entry is derived from a study of blood T cell repertoires in COVID-19. Study at large: COVID-19 samples collected from the United States, Italy and Spain covered acute and convalescent phases. The analysed material was cDNA or gDNA that came from T cells, B-cell-depleted T cells, or PBMCs.

As processed by the authors: Quantification of nucleated cells was approximated via reference gene primer amplification. The assay was immunoSEQ multiplex PCR, and TCRdb's table has in-frame clones only and misses some. Clone size and the V and J calls come from that table; the DNA yielded D and trimming. Here the sample spans 20,000 to 30,000 clones, around 90% being singletons. The clonotype comes from a human donor in a cohort sampled during active COVID-19. The chain is built from TRBV30 and TRBJ1-1; no clear D. The sequenced sample was peripheral blood. The CDR3 nucleotides are TGTGCCTGGAGTCCCCGGACTGAAGCTTTCTTT. Translating gives CAWSPRTEAFF. Full variable domain (missing parts from reference TRBV30 and TRBJ1-1): SQTIHQWPATLVQPVGSPLSLECTVEGTSNPNLYWYRQAAGRGLQLLFYSVGIGQISSEVPQNLSASRPQDRQFILSSKKLLLSDSGFYLCAWSPRTEAFFGQGTRLTVV.